This is a list of T cell receptor beta chains from one sample in a study of early T cells in non-severe SARS-CoV-2 infection. TCRdb itself ran the 5' RACE reads through MiXCR, one entry per CDR3 protein. The data show approximately 30,000 distinct CDR3 sequences, with approximately 4.6% seen just once and about 12% held by the top ten. The sequenced sample consisted of whole blood. The receptors were sampled from an adult who was a healthcare worker with PCR-confirmed SARS-CoV-2 infection or an uninfected control (not recorded which). The CDR3 runs from the conserved cysteine through the conserved F or W. A D gene is named only where the DNA matches it firmly. Expanded clones are given a class, and other clones once, few, many or no size at all.

j_call v_call clone_size d_call cdr3_aa cdr3_nt
TRBJ2-5 TRBV15 . TRBD1 CATNRGLQETQYF TGTGCCACCAACAGGGGTCTGCAAGAGACCCAGTACTTC
TRBJ2-3 TRBV5-1 many TRBD2 CASRHTSGHTDTQYF TGCGCCAGCAGACACACTAGCGGACACACAGATACGCAGTATTTT
TRBJ1-1 TRBV7-9 many . CASSSPGQRNTEAFF TGTGCCAGCAGCTCCCCAGGACAGAGGAACACTGAAGCTTTCTTT
TRBJ1-4 TRBV6-5 many . CASSYGRGGYNEKLFF TGTGCCAGCAGTTACGGACGTGGGGGCTATAATGAAAAACTGTTTTTT
TRBJ1-1 TRBV10-3 . TRBD1 CAISVLRGRGRDTEAFF TGTGCCATCAGTGTACTCAGGGGCAGGGGGCGGGACACTGAAGCTTTCTTT
TRBJ2-1 TRBV6-5 many . CASSYSNLAITNEQFF TGTGCCAGCAGTTACTCGAACCTAGCAATCACCAATGAGCAGTTCTTC
TRBJ2-5 TRBV6-6 few . CASSSEGGKTQYF TGTGCCAGCAGTTCCGAAGGGGGAAAGACCCAGTACTTC
TRBJ2-6 TRBV3-1 many . CASSLVGSGANVLTF TGTGCCAGCAGCCTTGTCGGGTCTGGGGCCAACGTCCTGACTTTC
TRBJ2-2 TRBV12-5 many TRBD1 CASGSPGQGPTGELFF TGTGCTAGTGGGAGCCCGGGACAGGGACCCACCGGGGAGCTGTTTTTT
TRBJ2-7 TRBV28 many . CASSLIDSSRGGFF TGTGCCAGCAGTTTAATCGACTCATCGAGGGGGGGTTTCTTC
TRBJ2-5 TRBV28 many . CASSLVETQYF TGTGCCAGCAGTTTGGTCGAGACCCAGTACTTC
TRBJ2-5 TRBV20-1 few TRBD1 CSARSYRGRPETQYF TGCAGTGCTAGATCCTACAGGGGGCGACCAGAGACCCAGTACTTC
TRBJ2-5 TRBV5-4 many . CASSLVLAPGETQYF TGTGCCAGCAGCTTAGTCCTGGCTCCGGGGGAGACCCAGTACTTC
TRBJ2-1 TRBV7-9 few . CASSIGSLLGSYNEQFF TGTGCCAGCAGCATTGGGTCTTTGCTGGGCTCCTACAATGAGCAGTTCTTC
TRBJ1-1 TRBV19 many . CASSPTWVGTEAFF TGTGCCAGTAGTCCGACATGGGTAGGGACTGAAGCTTTCTTT
TRBJ2-7 TRBV5-1 medium-sized TRBD1 CASSLAGQFEQYF TGCGCCAGCAGCTTGGCGGGACAGTTTGAGCAGTACTTC
TRBJ2-2 TRBV4-1 many TRBD2 CASSLKSGGVTGELFF TGCGCCAGCAGCCTAAAAAGCGGGGGTGTCACCGGGGAGCTGTTTTTT
TRBJ2-7 TRBV28 many TRBD2 CASSFSGSPLKEQYF TGTGCCAGCAGCTTTAGCGGGAGTCCCCTAAAAGAGCAGTACTTC
TRBJ1-6 TRBV20-1 . . CSATDGPQPLHF TGCAGTGCTACCGACGGGCCACAACCCCTCCACTTT
TRBJ2-1 TRBV20-1 many . CSARFSADEQFF TGCAGTGCTAGATTTAGCGCCGATGAGCAGTTCTTC
TRBJ1-5 TRBV12-3/TRBV12-4 many . CASSLQGIGWQPQHF TGTGCCAGCAGTCTCCAGGGAATTGGTTGGCAGCCCCAGCATTTT
TRBJ1-5 TRBV5-1 many . CASSLDNRGPLHF TGCGCCAGCAGCTTGGATAACCGGGGTCCGCTGCATTTT
TRBJ1-1 TRBV11-2 many . CASSLEANTEAFF TGTGCCAGCAGCTTAGAGGCGAACACTGAAGCTTTCTTT
TRBJ1-2 TRBV7-6 . . CASSLGGGARYGYTF TGTGCCAGCAGCCTCGGGGGCGGTGCTCGCTATGGCTACACCTTC